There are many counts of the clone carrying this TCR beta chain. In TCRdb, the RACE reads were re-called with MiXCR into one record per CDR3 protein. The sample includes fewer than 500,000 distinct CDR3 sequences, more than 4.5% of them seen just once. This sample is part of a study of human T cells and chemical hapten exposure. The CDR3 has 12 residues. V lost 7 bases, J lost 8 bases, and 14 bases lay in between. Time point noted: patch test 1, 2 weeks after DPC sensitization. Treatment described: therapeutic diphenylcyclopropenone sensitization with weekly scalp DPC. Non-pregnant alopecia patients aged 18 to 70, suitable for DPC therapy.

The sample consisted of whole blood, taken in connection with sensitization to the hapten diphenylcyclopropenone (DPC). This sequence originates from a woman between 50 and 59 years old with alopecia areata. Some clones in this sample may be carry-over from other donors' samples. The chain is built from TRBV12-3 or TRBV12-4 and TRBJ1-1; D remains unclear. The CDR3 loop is CASTASPLEAFF. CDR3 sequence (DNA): TGTGCCAGCACCGCCAGCCCACTGGAAGCTTTCTTT.